The 30 T cell receptor beta chains below were found in one sample sequenced in a study of blood T cells in healthy people across ages. A second PCR of roughly 7 to 11 cycles used a sample-barcoded 5' primer and a J-beta primer mix. MiXCR, run by TCRdb on the 5' RACE reads, gives a single entry per CDR3 protein. The sample comprises roughly 1,700,000 distinct CDR3 sequences, approximately 28% of which are singletons, and around 7.7% rests with the top ten. Sample: blood. The receptors were gathered from a woman aged 25 to 39 in good health.

This clonotype was counted a few times. The V gene is TRBV6-5, the J gene TRBJ1-2; D gene unclear. The V gene lost 3 bases and the J gene lost 3 bases, with 11 bases spanning the gap. The CDR3 runs to 14 residues. Germline lookup yields CDR1 MNHEY and CDR2 SVGAGI. CDR3 residues: CASSYQAGDYGYTF. The CDR3 bases are TGTGCCAGCAGTTATCAAGCAGGCGACTATGGCTACACCTTC.

This clonotype was observed many times. V and J are TRBV4-1 and TRBJ2-7, with TRBD2 matching 9 bases. The CDR3 extends over 17 amino acids. Germline V gene data show CDR1 as MGHRA and CDR2 as YSYEKL. J lost 2 bases, V lost 5 bases, and 13 bases had no gene match. The CDR3 is CASSNPPLAGRTYEQYF. The DNA for the CDR3 is TGCGCCAGCAGCAACCCCCCCCTAGCGGGACGTACCTACGAGCAGTACTTC.

Notes on this clonotype: This likely comes from a read error, as the CDR3 has no conserved phenylalanine or tryptophan at its end. V usage is TRBV5-5 and J usage is TRBJ2-4; D is uncertain. The CDR3 is 13 amino acids. Trimming removed 4 bases at V and 5 bases at J, with 10 bases between. Per germline, CDR1 SGHKS and CDR2 YYEKEE (reference sequence). As DNA, the CDR3 is TGTGCCAGCAGCCTGGACGGAGAAAACATTCAGTACTTA. As protein: CASSLDGENIQYL.

V usage is TRBV5-4 and J usage is TRBJ2-1; 9 bases agree with TRBD1. Germline V CDR1 and CDR2: SGHNT, YYREEE (reference sequence). The CDR3 loop spans 14 amino acids. V lost 1 base to trimming and J lost 8 bases; unmatched junction nucleotides: 4. CDR3 amino acids: CASSLTGGWDEQFF. Written as DNA, the CDR3 is TGTGCCAGCAGCTTGACAGGGGGCTGGGATGAGCAGTTCTTC.

On this clonotype: One base away lies a much larger clone, so this may be a sequencing read error. This chain's CDR3 is CSVVQGTEAFF. The CDR3 DNA follows: TGCAGCGTCGTGCAGGGGACTGAAGCTTTCTTT. The chain is built from TRBV29-1 and TRBJ1-1, with D maybe TRBD1 (6 bases). CDR3 length: 11 residues. The germline V gene has CDR1 SQVTM and CDR2 ANQGSEA. The V end was cut by 6 bases, the J end by 5 bases, with 10 bases between. The variable domain in full, with the rest retrieved from reference TRBV29-1 and TRBJ1-1, is SAVISQKPSRDICQRGTSLTIQCQVDSQVTMMFWYRQQPGQSLTLIATANQGSEATYESGFVIDKFPISRPNLTFSTLTVSNMSPEDSSIYLCSVVQGTEAFFGQGTRLTVV.

The table lists this clonotype with many counts. The J gene is TRBJ2-6, the V gene TRBV6-5, with 9 bases fitting TRBD1. V trimming: 4 bases; J trimming: 11 bases; junction bases outside the gene matches: 9. The CDR3 spans 15 residues. CDR1 and CDR2 from the germline V gene are MNHEY and SVGAGI. The CDR3 DNA sequence: TGTGCCAGCAGTTCAACAGGGGGCTCTGGGCACGTCCTGACTTTC. This codes for CASSSTGGSGHVLTF.

The sample holds one count of this clonotype. The chain employs TRBV7-2 and TRBJ2-3; 8 positions agree with TRBD1. Germline CDR1 SGHTA, CDR2 FQGNSA. The length of the CDR3 is 17 residues. V lost 5 bases, J lost 1 base, and 11 bases stayed unmatched. Written as DNA, the CDR3 is TGTGCCAGCAGCCAATTTCAGGGGGCGTACGGCACAGATACGCAGTATTTT. Translation gives CASSQFQGAYGTDTQYF. Full variable domain (rest looked up from reference TRBV7-2 and TRBJ2-3): GAGVSQSPSNKVTEKGKDVELRCDPISGHTALYWYRQSLGQGLEFLIYFQGNSAPDKSGLPSDRFSAERTGGSVSTLTIQRTQQEDSAVYLCASSQFQGAYGTDTQYFGPGTRLTVL.

This clonotype occurred a few times. One junction end disagrees with the germline gene, perhaps due to a read error. This rearrangement joins TRBV5-1 to TRBJ1-1, with D perhaps TRBD1 (5 bases). CDR3 length: 16 residues. Germline V gene lookup returns CDR1 SGHRS and CDR2 YFSETQ. CDR3 sequence reads: CASSSQGRLRDTEAFF. As DNA, the CDR3 is TGTGCCAGCAGCTCCCAGGGTCGGTTGAGGGACACTGAAGCTTTCTTT.

This chain connects TRBV20-1 to TRBJ2-5, with D perhaps assigned TRBD1 or TRBD2 (6 bases each). The germline V gene encodes CDR1 DFQATT and CDR2 SNEGSKA (reference sequence). This CDR3 comprises 13 residues. V lost 5 bases and J lost 6, with 16 bases in between. CDR3 sequence reads: CSAPFPGAKTQYF. CDR3 coding DNA: TGCAGTGCTCCCTTCCCGGGGGCCAAGACCCAGTACTTC.

This clonotype was counted at least ten times. V is TRBV10-3 and J is TRBJ1-2, with 11 bases matching TRBD1. J gave up 7 bases and V 6 bases, and 4 bases lay outside the gene matches. Germline CDR1 ENHRY, CDR2 SYGVKD. This CDR3 contains 13 residues. The CDR3 nucleotides are TGTGCCATCAGCCAGGACAGGGGGCTTGGCTACACCTTC. It is translated as CAISQDRGLGYTF.

At least ten counts were recorded for this clonotype. V is TRBV4-3 and J is TRBJ1-2; 8 bases map to TRBD1. There are 17 residues in the CDR3. Germline CDR1 reads LGHNA; CDR2 reads YSLEER. Germline trimming cut 4 bases from V and 3 bases from J; bases unmatched to any gene: 13. The CDR3 bases are TGCGCCAGCAGCCCCCGTAGGACAGGGACCCTTCACTATGGCTACACCTTC. It yields the protein CASSPRRTGTLHYGYTF.

The chain recombines TRBV6-6 with TRBJ1-5, with a weak D call TRBD1 (5 bases). CDR3 size: 13 residues. The germline V gene has CDR1 MNHNY and CDR2 SVGAGI (reference sequence). The V end lost 6 bases, the J end lost 8 bases, and 14 bases lay between the germline ends. The CDR3 here is CASREGPSKPQHF. As DNA, the CDR3 is TGTGCCAGCAGGGAGGGGCCGAGCAAGCCCCAGCATTTT.

The V gene is TRBV6-1, the J gene TRBJ2-7; D not resolved. Germline V gives CDR1 MNHNS, CDR2 SASEGT. Trimming took 7 bases from V and 3 from J, leaving 16 bases between them. The length of the CDR3 is 14 residues. The DNA of the CDR3 is TGTGCCAGCAATAGACTGGGTGAAGACTACGAGCAGTACTTC. As protein: CASNRLGEDYEQYF.

The CDR3 sequence: CSVELGQGRTDTQYF. Written as DNA, the CDR3 is TGCAGCGTTGAGTTGGGACAGGGTAGGACAGATACGCAGTATTTT. This chain joins TRBV29-1 and TRBJ2-3, with 9 bases lining up with TRBD1. Trimming removed 3 bases from V and 3 bases from J; junction bases left unmatched: 7. CDR3 length: 15 amino acids. The germline V gene has CDR1 SQVTM and CDR2 ANQGSEA.

Points on this clonotype: Germline is not matched at one junction end, which may reflect a read error. V gene TRBV12-3 or TRBV12-4 combines with J gene TRBJ1-4; TRBD1 matches 8 bases. There are 15 residues in the CDR3. CDR3 loop: CAGRSDRGHNEKLFF. The CDR3 DNA is TGTGCCGGCAGATCTGACAGGGGCCATAATGAAAAACTGTTTTTT.

This rearrangement joins TRBV20-1 to TRBJ2-7; D is unresolved. CDR1 is DFQATT and CDR2 is SNEGSKA in the germline V gene (reference sequence). The V and J ends lost 0 bases and 3 bases respectively, with 9 bases between them. The CDR3 has 13 residues. CDR3 sequence reads: CSARDPDGYEQYF. DNA for the CDR3: TGCAGTGCTAGAGATCCCGACGGCTACGAGCAGTACTTC.

The chain employs TRBV14 and TRBJ2-1, with 8 bases aligning to TRBD2. The CDR3 has 18 residues. Germline V gene data show CDR1 as SGHDN and CDR2 as FVKESK. With 3 bases clipped from V and 5 bases from J, the junction kept 15 bases outside the gene matches. The CDR3 coding sequence is TGTGCCAGCAGCCAGGGTGACCTCTACGGGAGGGGCAACAATGAGCAGTTCTTC. Protein sequence: CASSQGDLYGRGNNEQFF.

This clonotype has more than one count but fewer than ten. The chain links TRBV2 to TRBJ2-1; D not certain. CDR1 is SNHLY, CDR2 FYNNEI, per germline. Trimming left V 7 bases short and J 6 bases short, with 16 bases between. The CDR3 sequence is 14 residues long. CDR3 sequence reads: CASTPWSDRNEQFF. The DNA for the CDR3 is TGTGCCAGCACCCCCTGGAGCGATCGCAATGAGCAGTTCTTC.

Of note for this clonotype: A single base separates this from a much larger clone, so it may be a read error. J is TRBJ2-3 and V is TRBV7-2; 8 bases are a match to TRBD2. This CDR3 spans 15 amino acids. CDR1 SGHTA and CDR2 FQGNSA come from the germline V gene. CDR3: CVSRHPGLGTDTQYF. CDR3 coding DNA: TGTGTCAGCAGACATCCGGGACTAGGGACGGATACGCAGTATTTT. Full variable domain (missing parts from reference TRBV7-2 and TRBJ2-3): GAGVSQSPSNKVTEKGKDVELRCDPISGHTALYWYRQSLGQGLEFLIYFQGNSAPDKSGLPSDRFSAERTGGSVSTLTIQRTQQEDSAVYLCVSRHPGLGTDTQYFGPGTRLTVL.

The table lists this clonotype with a few counts. The chain uses TRBV5-1 and TRBJ2-7; TRBD1 is a possible D gene (5 bases). The CDR3 is made up of 15 amino acids. With 4 bases removed from V and 5 bases from J, the gap between germline ends came to 19 bases. Germline CDR1 SGHRS, CDR2 YFSETQ. The CDR3 coding sequence is TGCGCCAGCAGCCTCCGTCAGGGCGTGGGCAACGAGCAGTACTTC. It codes for CASSLRQGVGNEQYF.

The chain couples TRBV3-1 to TRBJ2-4; D ambiguous. Germline V gives CDR1 LGHDT, CDR2 YNNKEL (reference sequence). CDR3 length: 13 residues. Trimming took off 0 bases at V and 15 bases at J, with 15 bases between the two ends. The DNA of the CDR3 is TGTGCCAGCAGCCAAGATTTGGAGAGAGGTCGGTACTTC. Its protein is CASSQDLERGRYF.

The CDR3 region is CASSYLGQGVGYGYTF. CDR3 nucleotide sequence: TGTGCCAGCAGTTACCTTGGACAGGGTGTGGGATATGGCTACACCTTC. The chain links TRBV6-5 to TRBJ1-2, with 8 nucleotides matching TRBD1. This CDR3 comprises 16 residues. Trimming at V came to 2 bases and at J to 5 bases, leaving 10 bases not matched to a gene. From germline, CDR1 is MNHEY and CDR2 SVGAGI.

This sequence joins TRBV7-3 and TRBJ2-5, with 7 bases matching TRBD1. Germline loops: CDR1 SGHTA, CDR2 FQGTGA. The CDR3 runs 16 residues. V was pared by 5 bases and J by 1 base, with 10 bases of the junction left unmatched. The CDR3 DNA follows: TGTGCCAGCAGCCAAGGGACAGCTCCCCGCCAAGAGACCCAGTACTTC. This translates into CASSQGTAPRQETQYF. Using reference TRBV7-3 and TRBJ2-5 for the parts outside the CDR3, the full variable domain is GAGVSQTPSNKVTEKGKYVELRCDPISGHTALYWYRQSLGQGPEFLIYFQGTGAADDSGLPNDRFFAVRPEGSVSTLKIQRTERGDSAVYLCASSQGTAPRQETQYFGPGTRLLVL.

This clonotype was seen a few times. The rearrangement uses TRBV28 and TRBJ2-7; 8 bases fit TRBD2. The length of the CDR3 is 12 residues. With V trimmed by 5 bases and J by 9 bases, 6 bases remained unmatched. Germline lookup yields CDR1 MDHEN and CDR2 SYDVKM. The CDR3 spells CASSPPGGRQYF. Here the CDR3 DNA reads TGTGCCAGCAGTCCCCCGGGAGGGCGGCAGTACTTC.

This clonotype occurred a few times. The chain joins TRBV10-3 to TRBJ2-5, with TRBD1 matching over 9 bases. The CDR3 sequence is 14 residues long. J gave up 11 bases and V 5 bases, and 12 bases lay outside the gene matches. In germline, CDR1 is ENHRY, CDR2 SYGVKD. CDR3 in DNA: TGTGCCATCAGTACCGGGACAGGGTCCTACGTGCAGTACTTC. It encodes CAISTGTGSYVQYF.

The chain combines TRBV7-9 with TRBJ2-1, with D perhaps given as TRBD1 or TRBD2 (7 bases each). The germline CDR1 and CDR2 sequences are SEHNR and FQNEAQ (reference sequence). V was shortened by 4 bases and J by 10 bases, with 17 bases between the two germline ends. The CDR3 contains 14 residues. The CDR3 nucleotides read TGTGCCAGCAGCTGCAGCAGGGGGGGCTACGAGCAGTTCTTC. Amino acids: CASSCSRGGYEQFF. Using reference TRBV7-9 and TRBJ2-1 for the parts outside the CDR3, the full variable domain is DTGVSQNPRHKITKRGQNVTFRCDPISEHNRLYWYRQTLGQGPEFLTYFQNEAQLEKSRLLSDRFSAERPKGSFSTLEIQRTEQGDSAMYLCASSCSRGGYEQFFGPGTRLTVL.

Note on this clonotype: This may arise from a read error, as a much more abundant clone is one base away. The chain recombines TRBV20-1 with TRBJ2-5; TRBD1 matches at 8 bases. The CDR3 totals 14 residues. With 1 base clipped from V and 13 bases from J, the junction kept 14 bases outside the gene matches. The germline V gene has CDR1 DFQATT and CDR2 SNEGSKA (reference sequence). CDR3 protein: CSARAGAGGNELYF. In DNA, the CDR3 is TGCAGTGCTAGAGCTGGGGCAGGGGGCAACGAGCTGTACTTC.

The chain carries TRBV5-6 and TRBJ2-7; 8 bases fit TRBD1. Germline V gene data show CDR1 as SGHDT and CDR2 as YYEEEE. This CDR3 region has 16 residues. V lost 3 bases and J lost 5; bases outside the gene matches: 13. CDR3 sequence (DNA): TGTGCCAGCAGCTGGAGGACAGGGCGGTTGGAGAACGAGCAGTACTTC. It codes for CASSWRTGRLENEQYF.

The J gene is TRBJ1-4, the V gene TRBV5-1, with D possibly being TRBD1 (5 bases). The CDR3 is made up of 16 amino acids. The germline CDR1 and CDR2 sequences are SGHRS and YFSETQ. Trimming shortened V by 4 bases and J by 8 bases, and 21 bases separated the two germline ends. CDR3 in amino acids: CASSRTQGSGLEKLFF. CDR3 coding DNA: TGCGCCAGCAGCCGGACCCAGGGTTCGGGTCTCGAAAAACTGTTTTTT.

The sample holds a few counts of this clonotype. J is TRBJ1-2 and V is TRBV27, with TRBD1 matching over 9 bases. Trimming at V came to 5 bases and at J to 8 bases, leaving 15 bases not matched to a gene. Germline CDR1 is MNHEY and CDR2 is SMNVEV (reference sequence). The length of the CDR3 is 16 residues. The CDR3 sequence is CASSMDTGQGYFGYTF. The CDR3 region has the DNA TGTGCCAGCAGTATGGACACGGGACAGGGATATTTCGGCTACACCTTC.